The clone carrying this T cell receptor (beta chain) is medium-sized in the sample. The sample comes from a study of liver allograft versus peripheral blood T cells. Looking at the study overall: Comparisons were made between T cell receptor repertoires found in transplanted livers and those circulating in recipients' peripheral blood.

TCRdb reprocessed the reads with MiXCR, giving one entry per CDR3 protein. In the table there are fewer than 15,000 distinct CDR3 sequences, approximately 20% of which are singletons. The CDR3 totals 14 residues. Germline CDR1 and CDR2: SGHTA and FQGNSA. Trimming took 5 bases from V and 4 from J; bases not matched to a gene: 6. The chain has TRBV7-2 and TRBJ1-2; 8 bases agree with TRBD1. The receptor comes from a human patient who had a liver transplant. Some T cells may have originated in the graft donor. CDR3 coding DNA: TGTGCCAGCAGCCGAGGACAGGGAGGCTATGGCTACACCTTC. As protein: CASSRGQGGYGYTF.